One sample yielded the 32 T cell receptor beta chains listed below, sequenced in a study of T cell responses to AZD1222 COVID-19 vaccine. TCRdb's copy holds only in-frame clones and misses some; the assay was immunoSEQ multiplex PCR. Found here are more than 100,000 clones, over 75% of them singletons; the top ten hold 7.6%. The input for sequencing was peripheral blood, taken on day 0 of AZD1222 vaccination. The receptor set was obtained from an adult in good health.

The V and J genes are TRBV6-2 or TRBV6-3 and TRBJ1-4; no definite D call. CDR1 and CDR2 from the germline V gene are MNHEY and SVGEGT. V lost 6 bases, J lost 7 bases, and 15 bases lay in between. This CDR3 spans 14 amino acids. CDR3 nucleotide sequence: TGTGCCAGCAGCCACCGTGACGGAGGTGAAAAACTGTTTTTT. It codes for CASSHRDGGEKLFF.

J is TRBJ1-1 and V is TRBV29-1; tentatively, D is TRBD1 (6 bases). CDR1 and CDR2 (germline): SQVTM, ANQGSEA. The CDR3 consists of 12 residues. V was shortened by 4 bases and J by 5 bases, with 11 bases between the two germline ends. CDR3 sequence (DNA): TGCAGCGTTGCCGGGACATGGACTGAAGCTTTCTTT. This codes for CSVAGTWTEAFF.

The J gene is TRBJ1-4, the V gene TRBV3-1 (or the pseudogene TRBV3-2), with TRBD1 matching over 12 bases. There are 15 residues in the CDR3. Germline loops: CDR1 LGHDT, CDR2 YNNKEL (reference sequence). V gave up 3 bases and J gave up 6 bases; unmatched junction bases: 2. The CDR3 spells CASSQGQGAYEKLFF. In DNA form, the CDR3 reads TGTGCCAGCAGCCAGGGACAGGGGGCCTATGAAAAACTGTTTTTT.

The J gene is TRBJ2-7, the V gene TRBV18; D might be TRBD1 (6 bases). This CDR3 spans 13 amino acids. Trimming took off 6 bases at V and 6 bases at J, with 15 bases between the two ends. Germline values: CDR1 KGHSH, CDR2 LQKENI. CDR3 loop: CASSLNRVAEQYF. Here the CDR3 DNA reads TGTGCCAGCTCTTTAAACAGGGTTGCCGAGCAGTACTTC.

The genes are TRBV9 and TRBJ2-2; tentatively, D is TRBD1 (5 bases). The CDR3 has 14 amino acids. Germline V CDR1 and CDR2: SGDLS, YYNGEE. The V end was cut by 2 bases, the J end by 3 bases, with 8 bases between. DNA for the CDR3: TGTGCCAGCAGCGTCAGGGCCGACACCGGGGAGCTGTTTTTT. Translated: CASSVRADTGELFF.

The CDR3 DNA follows: TGTGCCAGCAGCGTCGGGACAGGGGTTTTCGGTCAGCCCCAGCATTTT. Its translation is CASSVGTGVFGQPQHF. The chain recombines TRBV7-2 with TRBJ1-5, with TRBD1 identical over 10 bases. The CDR3 contains 16 residues. In germline, CDR1 is SGHTA, CDR2 FQGNSA. The V segment lost 5 bases and the J segment 6 bases; nucleotides outside the gene matches: 10. Drawing the rest from reference TRBV7-2 and TRBJ1-5, the complete variable domain is GAGVSQSPSNKVTEKGKDVELRCDPISGHTALYWYRQSLGQGLEFLIYFQGNSAPDKSGLPSDRFSAERTGGSVSTLTIQRTQQEDSAVYLCASSVGTGVFGQPQHFGDGTRLSIL.

The rearrangement links TRBV7-8 to TRBJ2-6; D gene ambiguous. The germline CDR1 and CDR2 sequences are SGHVS and FQNEAQ. The ends were cut back, 6 bases at V and 0 bases at J, with 9 bases in the middle. The CDR3 loop spans 15 amino acids. CDR3 sequence reads: CASRTAYSGANVLTF. CDR3 nucleotide sequence: TGTGCCAGCAGGACCGCATACTCTGGGGCCAACGTCCTGACTTTC.

This chain links TRBV3-1 (or the pseudogene TRBV3-2) with TRBJ1-2, with 7 nucleotides matching TRBD1. The CDR3 has 14 amino acids. V dropped 2 bases and J dropped 8; count of bases not matched to a gene: 8. Germline V gene sequence: CDR1 LGHDT, CDR2 YNNKEL (reference sequence). The CDR3 loop reads CASSQNNRGGGYTF. DNA for the CDR3: TGTGCCAGCAGCCAAAACAACAGGGGTGGCGGCTACACCTTC.

The J gene is TRBJ2-1, the V gene TRBV7-2, with 9 bases fitting TRBD2. The CDR3 totals 14 residues. The V and J ends lost 2 bases and 14 bases, in that order; junction bases with no gene match: 10. Germline V gene data show CDR1 as SGHTA and CDR2 as FQGNSA. DNA for the CDR3: TGTGCCAGCAGCTTACAAGATAGCGGGAGAGAGAAGTTCTTC. It translates to CASSLQDSGREKFF. Full variable domain (outside the CDR3, taken from reference TRBV7-2 and TRBJ2-1): GAGVSQSPSNKVTEKGKDVELRCDPISGHTALYWYRQSLGQGLEFLIYFQGNSAPDKSGLPSDRFSAERTGGSVSTLTIQRTQQEDSAVYLCASSLQDSGREKFFGPGTRLTVL.

This chain uses TRBV28 with TRBJ1-2; a possible D gene is TRBD1 (5 bases). Trimming took off 9 bases at V and 5 bases at J, with 16 bases between the two ends. Germline loops: CDR1 MDHEN, CDR2 SYDVKM. The CDR3 spans 13 residues. CDR3 protein: CASSGGGSYGYTF. DNA of the CDR3: TGTGCCAGTTCCGGCGGGGGTTCATATGGCTACACCTTC.

This chain uses TRBV6-2 or TRBV6-3 with TRBJ1-5, with D unresolved. This CDR3 region has 17 residues. The germline V and J ends were trimmed by 0 bases and 7 bases, with 19 bases remaining between them. From germline, CDR1 is MNHEY and CDR2 SVGEGT. The CDR3 nucleotides are TGTGCCAGCAGTTACTCGATCGGGCGATCGGGGAACCAGCCCCAGCATTTT. Protein sequence: CASSYSIGRSGNQPQHF.

The V gene is TRBV5-1, the J gene TRBJ2-5; the match to TRBD2 covers 7 bases. V gave up 4 bases and J gave up 3 bases; unmatched junction bases: 9. Germline V gene lookup returns CDR1 SGHRS and CDR2 YFSETQ. The length of the CDR3 is 15 residues. Here the CDR3 DNA reads TGCGCCAGCAGCGGCATGGGACTACTTAAAGAGACCCAGTACTTC. It is translated as CASSGMGLLKETQYF.

This clone has only one observation. The chain combines TRBV5-3 with TRBJ1-2, with D possibly being TRBD1 (5 bases). TRBV5-3 is designated an ORF whose function remains uncertain. The CDR3 runs 12 residues. V lost 10 bases and J lost 13, with 23 bases in between. The CDR3 coding sequence is TGTGCCGGAGTGGGGCGAGACTCTACAACCACCTTC. Residues: CAGVGRDSTTTF.

V usage is TRBV28 and J usage is TRBJ2-7; D is perhaps TRBD1 (5 bases). The CDR3 is made up of 14 amino acids. In germline, CDR1 is MDHEN, CDR2 SYDVKM. The V gene lost 4 bases and the J gene lost 7 bases, with 17 bases spanning the gap. The DNA of the CDR3 is TGTGCCAGCAGTTCTAGTACTTACAAGGGGGAGCAGTACTTC. It codes for CASSSSTYKGEQYF. The variable domain in full, with the rest retrieved from reference TRBV28 and TRBJ2-7, is DVKVTQSSRYLVKRTGEKVFLECVQDMDHENMFWYRQDPGLGLRLIYFSYDVKMKEKGDIPEGYSVSREKKERFSLILESASTNQTSMYLCASSSSTYKGEQYFGPGTRLTVT.

This clone has only one observation. The V gene is TRBV16, the J gene TRBJ2-3; D is ambiguous. Germline V gives CDR1 KGHSY, CDR2 FQNENV. The CDR3 is 15 residues long. V was clipped by 2 bases and J by 5 bases, with 14 bases between them. The CDR3 is CASSQGQRRGDTQYF. The CDR3, as DNA: TGTGCCAGCAGCCAAGGCCAGCGCCGTGGAGATACGCAGTATTTT.

This clone was counted a single time. The chain combines TRBV7-9 with TRBJ1-3; unclear D gene. The germline CDR1 and CDR2 sequences are SEHNR and FQNEAQ (reference sequence). V lost 6 bases and J lost 0, with 12 bases in between. This CDR3 has 15 residues. The CDR3 reads CASRTDGNSGNTIYF. The DNA of the CDR3 is TGTGCCAGCAGGACGGACGGAAACTCTGGAAACACCATATATTTT.

V usage is TRBV24-1 and J usage is TRBJ2-5; 11 bases are shared with TRBD2. This CDR3 has 16 amino acids. The V and J ends lost 4 bases and 4 bases, in that order; junction bases with no gene match: 7. Germline CDR1 reads KGHDR; CDR2 reads SFDVKD. Here the CDR3 reads CATSDLAGGPGETQYF. The CDR3 DNA reads TGTGCCACCAGTGACTTAGCGGGGGGGCCGGGAGAGACCCAGTACTTC.

This clone appeared a single time. The J gene is TRBJ2-7, the V gene TRBV9; TRBD1 might be the D (6 bases). V was trimmed by 3 bases and J by 3 bases, leaving 10 bases between them. The CDR3 extends over 13 amino acids. Looked up from germline, CDR1 is SGDLS and CDR2 is YYNGEE. CDR3 sequence (DNA): TGTGCCAGCAGCGCCGAGGGGGACTACGAGCAGTACTTC. Its protein product is CASSAEGDYEQYF.

This sequence joins TRBV2 and TRBJ2-5; the match to TRBD2 covers 10 bases. CDR3 length: 15 amino acids. Germline trimming cut 6 bases from V and 5 bases from J; bases unmatched to any gene: 9. Germline CDR1 and CDR2: SNHLY and FYNNEI. This chain's CDR3 is CASRGSGRAGETQYF. As DNA, the CDR3 is TGTGCCAGCAGGGGCAGCGGGAGGGCCGGGGAGACCCAGTACTTC.

The V call is TRBV9, the J call TRBJ2-7; 7 bases line up with TRBD1. The CDR3 totals 15 residues. Looked up from germline, CDR1 is SGDLS and CDR2 is YYNGEE. J was trimmed by 3 bases and V by 0 bases; bases with no gene match: 6. The CDR3 DNA reads TGTGCCAGCAGCGTAGAACCCGGGACAGACTACGAGCAGTACTTC. This encodes CASSVEPGTDYEQYF.

This chain uses TRBV19 with TRBJ1-1, with D perhaps matching TRBD1 (5 bases). V lost 3 bases and J lost 2, with 19 bases in between. CDR1 and CDR2 (germline): LNHDA, SQIVND (reference sequence). The CDR3 loop spans 17 amino acids. CDR3 nucleotide sequence: TGTGCCAGTAGTATTGGGCCAGCCTCGGGGGGAAACACTGAAGCTTTCTTT. This sequence encodes CASSIGPASGGNTEAFF.

The rearrangement uses TRBV5-1 and TRBJ2-3, with 10 bases fitting TRBD2. CDR1 is SGHRS and CDR2 is YFSETQ in the germline V gene. Germline trimming cut 0 bases from V and 6 bases from J; bases unmatched to any gene: 7. This CDR3 comprises 16 residues. The CDR3: CASSLVASGGWDTQYF. The CDR3 region has the DNA TGCGCCAGCAGCTTGGTGGCTAGCGGGGGATGGGATACGCAGTATTTT. Based on the CDR3 plus reference TRBV5-1 and TRBJ2-3, the full variable domain is KAGVTQTPRYLIKTRGQQVTLSCSPISGHRSVSWYQQTPGQGLQFLFEYFSETQRNKGNFPGRFSGRQFSNSRSEMNVSTLELGDSALYLCASSLVASGGWDTQYFGPGTRLTVL.

This clone has a single count. The chain couples TRBV10-3 to TRBJ2-5; the D is unclear. Germline-derived CDR1 and CDR2 are ENHRY and SYGVKD. With 3 bases removed from V and 0 bases from J, the gap between germline ends came to 5 bases. CDR3 length: 13 residues. CDR3 residues: CAISDSNQETQYF. CDR3 DNA: TGTGCCATCAGTGACAGCAACCAAGAGACCCAGTACTTC.

The chain uses TRBV5-1 and TRBJ1-2; no clear D. The CDR3 is made up of 14 amino acids. V shed 4 bases and J shed 0 bases, with 10 bases lying between them. Looked up from germline, CDR1 is SGHRS and CDR2 is YFSETQ. In DNA form, the CDR3 reads TGCGCCAGCAGCCCCCCGGGGACTAACTATGGCTACACCTTC. Translating it yields CASSPPGTNYGYTF.

The rearrangement links TRBV3-1 (or the pseudogene TRBV3-2) to TRBJ2-3, with 7 bases matching TRBD2. Germline CDR1 and CDR2: LGHDT and YNNKEL (reference sequence). V dropped 4 bases and J dropped 0; count of bases not matched to a gene: 7. This CDR3 has 16 amino acids. As DNA, the CDR3 is TGTGCCAGCAGCCCAACAGCGGGGCTTAGCACAGATACGCAGTATTTT. This translates into CASSPTAGLSTDTQYF.

V is TRBV9 and J is TRBJ2-5; a weak D match, TRBD2 (5 bases). The germline gives CDR1 SGDLS, CDR2 YYNGEE. This CDR3 region has 12 residues. Trimming stripped 2 bases from V and 7 bases from J, with 9 bases between. Here the CDR3 DNA reads TGTGCCAGCAGCGTTAGTGGGAGGACCCAGTACTTC. Protein: CASSVSGRTQYF.

This chain connects TRBV7-9 to TRBJ2-2; perhaps TRBD1 as D (5 bases). CDR1 SEHNR and CDR2 FQNEAQ come from the germline V gene (reference sequence). This CDR3 contains 10 residues. The V end was cut by 8 bases, the J end by 12 bases, with 10 bases between. CDR3 region: CASGARKLFF. In DNA, the CDR3 is TGTGCCAGCGGGGCCCGTAAGCTGTTTTTT. Based on the CDR3 plus reference TRBV7-9 and TRBJ2-2, the full variable domain is DTGVSQNPRHKITKRGQNVTFRCDPISEHNRLYWYRQTLGQGPEFLTYFQNEAQLEKSRLLSDRFSAERPKGSFSTLEIQRTEQGDSAMYLCASGARKLFFGEGSRLTVL.

This rearrangement joins TRBV5-8 to TRBJ1-2; no firm D call. The CDR3 is 11 amino acids. The germline CDR1 and CDR2 sequences are SGHTS and YDEGEE. Trimming pared 0 bases from V and 10 bases from J, leaving 7 bases between. CDR3 amino acids: CASSLGAIYTF. The DNA of the CDR3 is TGTGCCAGCAGCTTGGGCGCAATCTACACCTTC.

This sequence joins TRBV21-1 and TRBJ2-2; TRBD2 reflects the table's D call only, with no check against the DNA. TRBV21-1 is designated a pseudogene. The CDR3 sequence is 15 residues long. The chain's CDR3 is CASSKCEFGTGELFF. The CDR3 DNA reads TGTGCCAGCAGCAAATGTGAGTTTGGCACCGGGGAGCTGTTTTTT.

The chain couples TRBV6-5 to TRBJ1-1; D is unclear. There are 14 residues in the CDR3. The germline gives CDR1 MNHEY, CDR2 SVGAGI. V lost 0 bases, J lost 1 base, and 6 bases lay in between. For the CDR3, the DNA is TGTGCCAGCAGTTACTCGTCCCCGAACACTGAAGCTTTCTTT. It yields the protein CASSYSSPNTEAFF.

The chain is built from TRBV6-2 or TRBV6-3 and TRBJ1-6; TRBD1 aligns across 7 bases. The length of the CDR3 is 15 residues. Germline CDR1 MNHEY, CDR2 SVGEGT. V lost 5 bases and J lost 8; bases outside the gene matches: 9. In DNA form, the CDR3 reads TGTGCCAGCAGTGACCGGACAGGCGCTCATTCACCCCTCCACTTT. Amino acid sequence: CASSDRTGAHSPLHF.

The J gene is TRBJ2-7, the V gene TRBV3-1 (or the pseudogene TRBV3-2); D is unresolved. Germline V gene data show CDR1 as LGHDT and CDR2 as YNNKEL (reference sequence). CDR3 length equals 14 residues. The V and J ends lost 2 bases and 1 base respectively, with 9 bases between them. This chain's CDR3 is CASSQLAYSYEQYF. CDR3 coding DNA: TGTGCCAGCAGCCAATTGGCCTATTCCTACGAGCAGTACTTC.